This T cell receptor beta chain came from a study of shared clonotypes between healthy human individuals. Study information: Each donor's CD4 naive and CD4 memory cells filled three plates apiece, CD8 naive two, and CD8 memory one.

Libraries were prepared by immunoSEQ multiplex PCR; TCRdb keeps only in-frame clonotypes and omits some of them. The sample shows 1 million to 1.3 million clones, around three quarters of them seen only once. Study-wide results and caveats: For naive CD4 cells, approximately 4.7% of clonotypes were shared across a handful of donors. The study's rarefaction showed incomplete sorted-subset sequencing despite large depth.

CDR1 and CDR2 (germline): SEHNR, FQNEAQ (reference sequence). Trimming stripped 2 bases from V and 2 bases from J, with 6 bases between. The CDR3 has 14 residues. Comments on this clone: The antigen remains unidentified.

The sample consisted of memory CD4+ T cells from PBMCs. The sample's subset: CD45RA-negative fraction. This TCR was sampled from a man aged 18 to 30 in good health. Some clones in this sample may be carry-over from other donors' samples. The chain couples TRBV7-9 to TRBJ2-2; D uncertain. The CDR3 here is CASSLLTNTGELFF. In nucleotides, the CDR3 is TGTGCCAGCAGCTTATTGACAAACACCGGGGAGCTGTTTTTT.